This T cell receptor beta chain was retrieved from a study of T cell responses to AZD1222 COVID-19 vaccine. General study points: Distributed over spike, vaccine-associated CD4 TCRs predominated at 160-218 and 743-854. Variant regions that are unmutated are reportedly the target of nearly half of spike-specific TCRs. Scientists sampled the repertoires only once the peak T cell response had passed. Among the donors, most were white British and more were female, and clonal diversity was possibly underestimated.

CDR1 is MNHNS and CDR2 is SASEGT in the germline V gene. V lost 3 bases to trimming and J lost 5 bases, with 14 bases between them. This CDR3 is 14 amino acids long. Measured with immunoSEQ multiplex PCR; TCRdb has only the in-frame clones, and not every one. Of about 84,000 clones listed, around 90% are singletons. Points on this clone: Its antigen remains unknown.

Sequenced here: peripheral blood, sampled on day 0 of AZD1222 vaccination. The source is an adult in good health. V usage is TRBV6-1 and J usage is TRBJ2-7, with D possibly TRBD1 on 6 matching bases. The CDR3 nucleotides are TGTGCCAGCAGTGATTTTACAGGGTTAAACGAGCAGTACTTC. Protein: CASSDFTGLNEQYF.